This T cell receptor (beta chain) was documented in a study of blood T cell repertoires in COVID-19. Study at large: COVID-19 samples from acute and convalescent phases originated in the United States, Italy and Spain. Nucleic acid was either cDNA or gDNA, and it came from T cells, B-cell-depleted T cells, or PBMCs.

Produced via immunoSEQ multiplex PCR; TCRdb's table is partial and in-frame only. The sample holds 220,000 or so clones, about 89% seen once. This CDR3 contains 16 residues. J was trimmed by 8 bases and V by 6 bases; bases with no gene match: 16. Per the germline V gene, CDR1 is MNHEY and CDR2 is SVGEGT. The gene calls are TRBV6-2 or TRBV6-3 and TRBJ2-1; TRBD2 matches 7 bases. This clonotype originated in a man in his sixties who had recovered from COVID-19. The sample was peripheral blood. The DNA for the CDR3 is TGTGCCAGCAGCCGCAGGGCGGGAGAGACCTGGGATGAGCAGTTCTTC. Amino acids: CASSRRAGETWDEQFF.